This is a list of T cell receptor beta chains from one sample in a study of human T cells and chemical hapten exposure. TCRdb reprocessed the RACE reads with MiXCR, giving one entry per CDR3 protein. This table has 95,000 to 150,000 distinct CDR3 sequences, approximately 13% appearing once. Sample: whole blood, taken in connection with sensitization to the hapten diphenylcyclopropenone (DPC). The receptors originated from a man between 18 and 29 years old with alopecia areata. Some clones in this sample may be carry-over from other donors' samples. Both conserved end residues are part of each CDR3. A D gene is named only where the DNA matches it firmly. Where a row states a size, it is once, few, many or the class of an expanded clone; other rows omit it.

size	D	J	V	CDR3	DNA
-	TRBD1	TRBJ1-1	TRBV7-9	CASSPPRGLVIRYENTEAFF	TGTGCCAGCAGCCCCCCCAGGGGGTTAGTAATCCGTTACGAGAACACTGAAGCTTTCTTT
-	-	TRBJ1-4	TRBV25-1	CASISSSGNEKLFF	TGTGCCAGCATATCTTCATCGGGCAATGAAAAACTGTTTTTT
few	TRBD1	TRBJ2-5	TRBV7-2	CASSLIRTGVETQYF	TGTGCCAGCAGCTTAATTCGGACAGGGGTAGAGACCCAGTACTTC
-	-	TRBJ2-3	TRBV29-1	CSVDGGGVDTQYF	TGCAGCGTTGATGGGGGGGGCGTAGATACGCAGTATTTT
few	-	TRBJ2-1	TRBV4-3	CASSQVELAYNEQFF	TGCGCCAGCAGCCAAGTGGAACTAGCCTACAATGAGCAGTTCTTC
few	-	TRBJ1-1	TRBV5-1	CASSLDLGDMEAFF	TGCGCCAGCAGCTTGGATCTTGGGGACATGGAAGCTTTCTTT
few	-	TRBJ2-7	TRBV28	CASSRLEQYF	TGTGCCAGCAGTCGCCTTGAGCAGTACTTC
-	TRBD1	TRBJ2-5	TRBV29-1	CSATLHPDRGETQYF	TGCAGCGCCACCCTACACCCGGACAGGGGAGAGACCCAGTACTTC
few	TRBD2	TRBJ2-1	TRBV10-2	CASSDSGGARNEQFF	TGCGCCAGCAGTGATAGCGGGGGGGCGAGGAATGAGCAGTTCTTC
few	-	TRBJ1-1	TRBV7-2	CASSLGGHMNTEAFF	TGTGCCAGCAGCTTAGGGGGACACATGAACACTGAAGCTTTCTTT
-	-	TRBJ1-1	TRBV18	CASSPEAGPTEAFF	TGTGCCAGCTCACCGGAAGCAGGGCCAACTGAAGCTTTCTTT
-	-	TRBJ1-1	TRBV28	CASSTRTEAFF	TGTGCCAGCAGTACCCGGACAGAAGCTTTCTTT
-	-	TRBJ2-2	TRBV19	CASSIGGSGELFF	TGTGCCAGTAGTATAGGGGGCAGCGGGGAGCTGTTTTTT
few	-	TRBJ2-3	TRBV7-2	CASSLDQGVSALGYF	TGTGCCAGCAGCTTAGACCAGGGTGTATCGGCTTTGGGGTATTTT
few	TRBD2	TRBJ2-5	TRBV10-2	CASRTLAGGLETQYF	TGCGCCAGCAGGACACTAGCGGGGGGGCTGGAGACCCAGTACTTC
few	-	TRBJ2-2	TRBV11-2	CASSFRGPNTGELFF	TGTGCCAGCAGCTTCCGCGGACCGAACACCGGGGAGCTGTTTTTT
few	-	TRBJ1-1	TRBV18	CASSPSQGVNTEAFF	TGTGCCAGCTCACCGAGTCAAGGGGTCAACACTGAAGCTTTCTTT
few	-	TRBJ1-1	TRBV11-3	CASSLGGRKNTEAFF	TGTGCCAGCAGCTTAGGTGGCAGGAAGAACACTGAAGCTTTCTTT
few	-	TRBJ1-1	TRBV5-1	CASAPIGSDTEAFF	TGCGCCAGCGCCCCAATAGGATCCGACACTGAAGCTTTCTTT
-	-	TRBJ1-2	TRBV14	CASSQAPLPGYGYTF	TGTGCCAGCAGCCAAGCTCCCCTCCCGGGCTATGGCTACACCTTC
few	-	TRBJ2-1	TRBV3-1	CASSRLGAGGPSNEQFF	TGTGCCAGCAGCCGCCTTGGCGCAGGGGGGCCCTCCAATGAGCAGTTCTTC
few	-	TRBJ1-4	TRBV11-1	CASSDNRDLTGNEKLFF	TGTGCCAGCAGCGATAACAGGGATCTGACAGGAAATGAAAAACTGTTTTTT
-	TRBD1	TRBJ2-1	TRBV27	CASSPKGQRGYNEQFF	TGTGCCAGCAGTCCGAAGGGACAGAGGGGTTACAATGAGCAGTTCTTC
many	-	TRBJ1-1	TRBV28	CASTENTEAFF	TGTGCCAGCACCGAAAACACTGAAGCTTTCTTT
-	-	TRBJ2-5	TRBV7-8	CASRDPFGGETQYF	TGTGCCAGCAGGGATCCATTCGGGGGAGAGACCCAGTACTTC
-	TRBD1	TRBJ2-1	TRBV11-1	CASSLSAGQGSNEQFF	TGTGCCAGCAGCTTATCCGCGGGACAGGGGTCCAATGAGCAGTTCTTC
-	TRBD1	TRBJ2-3	TRBV20-1	CSASESRDRATDTQYF	TGCAGTGCTAGCGAGAGCCGCGACAGGGCCACAGATACGCAGTATTTT
-	-	TRBJ1-1	TRBV13	CASSPTGWYQGEAFF	TGTGCCAGCAGCCCCACCGGCTGGTATCAGGGAGAAGCTTTCTTT
few	-	TRBJ2-2	TRBV6-1	CASCDGNTGELFF	TGTGCCAGCTGTGACGGCAACACCGGGGAGCTGTTTTTT
-	TRBD1	TRBJ2-7	TRBV7-2	CASSLIRTGEFEQYF	TGTGCCAGCTCGCTGATCAGGACAGGGGAGTTTGAGCAGTACTTC
many	TRBD2	TRBJ2-3	TRBV5-6	CASSSLERGSTDTQYF	TGTGCCAGCAGCTCCCTAGAGCGGGGGAGCACAGATACGCAGTATTTT
-	-	TRBJ2-7	TRBV7-8	CASSSDPEGEQYF	TGTGCCAGCAGCTCGGACCCGGAGGGAGAGCAGTACTTC
many	TRBD1	TRBJ1-4	TRBV28	CASSFLPGQGVEKLFF	TGTGCCAGCAGTTTCCTCCCGGGACAGGGGGTAGAAAAACTGTTTTTT
few	-	TRBJ2-7	TRBV11-3	CASSLERRGEQYF	TGTGCCAGCAGCTTAGAGCGCAGGGGCGAGCAGTACTTC
-	TRBD1	TRBJ2-4	TRBV3-1	CASSHGTGQNIQYF	TGTGCCAGCAGCCACGGGACAGGGCAAAACATTCAGTACTTC
-	TRBD2	TRBJ2-1	TRBV3-1	CASSLSNLAGAKKFF	TGTGCCAGCAGCCTGTCAAACCTAGCGGGGGCCAAGAAGTTCTTC
many	-	TRBJ2-3	TRBV2	CASSEAGVWGDTQYF	TGTGCCAGCAGTGAAGCCGGGGTGTGGGGAGATACGCAGTATTTT
few	-	TRBJ2-7	TRBV12-3/TRBV12-4	CASSLSRRGIVGSSYEQYF	TGTGCCAGCAGTTTAAGTAGAAGGGGGATTGTCGGGAGCTCCTACGAGCAGTACTTC
-	TRBD1	TRBJ2-2	TRBV6-2/TRBV6-3	CASGYRGPNTGELFF	TGTGCCAGCGGATACAGGGGTCCGAACACCGGGGAGCTGTTTTTT
few	-	TRBJ1-1	TRBV29-1	CSRHPGRGNTEAFF	TGCAGCCGTCACCCGGGGCGCGGAAACACTGAAGCTTTCTTT
-	-	TRBJ2-7	TRBV2	CAIFPTWGDYEQYF	TGTGCCATCTTCCCTACTTGGGGGGACTACGAGCAGTACTTC
few	-	TRBJ1-1	TRBV7-9	CASHQGGSEAFF	TGTGCCAGCCACCAGGGCGGCTCCGAAGCTTTCTTT
many	TRBD2	TRBJ2-1	TRBV6-2/TRBV6-3	CASSYLTSDIVNEQFF	TGTGCCAGCAGTTACCTGACTAGCGATATCGTAAATGAGCAGTTCTTC
few	-	TRBJ1-3	TRBV11-2	CASSLQYLSGNTIYF	TGTGCCAGCAGCTTACAGTACCTCTCTGGAAACACCATATATTTT
few	-	TRBJ2-7	TRBV18	CASSRDNSYEQYF	TGTGCCAGCTCTCGGGACAACTCCTACGAGCAGTACTTC
-	-	TRBJ2-1	TRBV7-2	CASSFPDSRINEQFF	TGTGCCAGCAGCTTCCCGGACTCGAGGATCAATGAGCAGTTCTTC
few	-	TRBJ2-1	TRBV20-1	CSASRENEQFF	TGCAGTGCTAGTCGGGAGAATGAGCAGTTCTTC
many	-	TRBJ2-6	TRBV4-2	CASSPQSSGANVLTF	TGTGCCAGCAGCCCCCAGTCCTCTGGGGCCAACGTCCTGACTTTC
few	TRBD2	TRBJ2-5	TRBV20-1	CSAWTSPSYRETQYF	TGCAGTGCCTGGACTAGCCCAAGTTATCGGGAGACCCAGTACTTC
-	-	TRBJ1-1	TRBV5-1	CASSLEPERNTEAFF	TGCGCCAGCAGCTTGGAGCCTGAGCGGAACACTGAAGCTTTCTTT
few	TRBD1	TRBJ2-7	TRBV18	CASSVSGTGIDEQYF	TGTGCCAGCTCAGTGTCCGGGACAGGGATCGACGAGCAGTACTTC
-	-	TRBJ2-6	TRBV19	CASISDSSGANVLTF	TGTGCCAGTATCTCCGACAGCTCTGGGGCCAACGTCCTGACTTTC
many	-	TRBJ1-1	TRBV12-3/TRBV12-4	CASSRMAYTSWLGTEAFF	TGTGCCAGCAGTCGCATGGCCTATACTAGCTGGTTGGGCACTGAAGCTTTCTTT
-	-	TRBJ2-3	TRBV11-2	CASSLVSGGKDTQYF	TGTGCCAGCAGCTTAGTTTCAGGAGGGAAAGATACGCAGTATTTT
few	TRBD1	TRBJ1-5	TRBV6-2/TRBV6-3	CASSYTGQGAKQPQHF	TGTGCCAGCAGTTACACCGGACAGGGGGCAAAACAGCCCCAGCATTTT